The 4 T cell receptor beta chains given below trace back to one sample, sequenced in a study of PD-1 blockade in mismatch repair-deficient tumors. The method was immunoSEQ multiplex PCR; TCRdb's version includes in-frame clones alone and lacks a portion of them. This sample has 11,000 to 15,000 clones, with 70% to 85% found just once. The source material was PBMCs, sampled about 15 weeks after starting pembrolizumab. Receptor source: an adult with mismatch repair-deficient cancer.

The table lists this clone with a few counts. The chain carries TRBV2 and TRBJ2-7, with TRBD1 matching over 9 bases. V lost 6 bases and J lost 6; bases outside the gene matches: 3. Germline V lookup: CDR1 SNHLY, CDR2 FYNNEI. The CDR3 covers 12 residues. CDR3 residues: CASRDRGSEQYF. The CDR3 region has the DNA TGTGCCAGCAGGGACAGGGGTTCCGAGCAGTACTTC.

The CDR3 coding sequence is TGTGCCACAGGGGGGATAGCGGGAGGGCGATGGGAGCAGTTCTTC. Its translation is CATGGIAGGRWEQFF. The chain couples TRBV6-5 to TRBJ2-1, with 11 bases identical to TRBD2. This CDR3 has 15 residues. The V and J ends lost 10 bases and 10 bases, in that order; junction bases with no gene match: 15. Germline V CDR1 and CDR2: MNHEY, SVGAGI.

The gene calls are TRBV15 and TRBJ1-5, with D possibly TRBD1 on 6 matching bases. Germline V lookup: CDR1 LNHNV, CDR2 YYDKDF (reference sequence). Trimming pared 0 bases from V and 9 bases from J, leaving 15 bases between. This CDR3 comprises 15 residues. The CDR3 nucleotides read TGTGCCACCAGCAGAGATGAGGGGGTGAGGATGCCCCAGCATTTT. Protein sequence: CATSRDEGVRMPQHF.

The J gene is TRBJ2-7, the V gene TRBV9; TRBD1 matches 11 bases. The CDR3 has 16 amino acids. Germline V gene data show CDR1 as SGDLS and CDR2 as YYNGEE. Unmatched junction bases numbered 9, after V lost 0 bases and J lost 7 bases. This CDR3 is CASSVVGQGGLGEQYF. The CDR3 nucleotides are TGTGCCAGCAGCGTAGTGGGACAGGGGGGGCTAGGGGAGCAGTACTTC.